These T cell receptor beta chains were read from a single sample in a study of healthy donors' naive CD4 and CD8 T cells. TCRdb recomputed calls from the reads with MiXCR, one row per CDR3 protein. This table has roughly 200,000 distinct CDR3 sequences, 74% appearing once. Source material: naive CD4+ and CD8+ T cells sorted from blood, pooled from several donors. The receptors were sampled from a pool of human donors in good health; the sample pools cells from several healthy donors. Each CDR3 is given with its conserved first and last residue. The order of the fields is D gene, J gene, V gene, CDR3 protein, CDR3 DNA. D genes are given only for firm matches.

>NA|TRBJ1-6|TRBV15
CATSIKRPTVYSPLHF
TGTGCCACCAGCATAAAAAGACCGACAGTTTATTCACCCCTCCACTTT
>NA|TRBJ2-5|TRBV20-1
CSARSEGTWYQETQYF
TGCAGTGCTAGGAGCGAGGGGACATGGTACCAAGAGACCCAGTACTTC
>TRBD1|TRBJ1-2|TRBV19
CASTIQGAPPNYGYTF
TGTGCCAGTACCATACAGGGGGCACCCCCTAACTATGGCTACACCTTC
>NA|TRBJ1-1|TRBV19
CASSIDLEGTEAFF
TGTGCCAGTAGTATCGACCTCGAGGGAACTGAAGCTTTCTTT
>NA|TRBJ1-3|TRBV29-1
CSVGAASSGNTIYF
TGCAGCGTTGGGGCGGCGAGCTCTGGAAACACCATATATTTT
>TRBD1|TRBJ1-1|TRBV5-6
CASRFTGGTEAFF
TGTGCCAGCAGGTTCACAGGGGGCACTGAAGCTTTCTTT
>NA|TRBJ2-1|TRBV20-1
CSARGLRGNYNEQFF
TGCAGTGCTAGAGGTCTACGGGGGAACTACAATGAGCAGTTCTTC
>TRBD1|TRBJ1-5|TRBV20-1
CSALRGQGNQPQHF
TGCAGTGCCTTGAGGGGGCAAGGCAATCAGCCCCAGCATTTT
>NA|TRBJ1-1|TRBV29-1
CSVETAVGAFF
TGCAGCGTGGAAACGGCGGTAGGAGCTTTCTTT
>TRBD2|TRBJ2-2|TRBV11-2
CASRSTLAGGNTGELFF
TGTGCCAGCAGGTCGACCCTAGCGGGGGGGAACACCGGGGAGCTGTTTTTT
>NA|TRBJ2-1|TRBV6-1
CASSAGHPPTANNEQFF
TGTGCCAGCAGTGCGGGACATCCTCCCACCGCCAACAATGAGCAGTTCTTC
>TRBD2|TRBJ2-1|TRBV19
CASSIEQGMGRAEQFF
TGTGCCAGTAGTATTGAACAAGGGATGGGGAGGGCTGAGCAGTTCTTC
>NA|TRBJ2-7|TRBV6-5
CASSYVGKGDEQYF
TGTGCCAGCAGTTACGTCGGTAAGGGGGACGAGCAGTACTTC
>TRBD1|TRBJ1-4|TRBV29-1
CSGTGDNEKLFF
TGCAGCGGGACAGGGGATAATGAAAAACTGTTTTTT
>NA|TRBJ2-1|TRBV11-2
CASSDVSGELLDEQFF
TGTGCCAGCAGCGACGTCTCGGGGGAGCTCCTCGATGAGCAGTTCTTC
>TRBD2|TRBJ2-7|TRBV20-1
CSVMTSGTTYEQYF
TGCAGCGTGATGACTAGCGGTACTACCTACGAGCAGTACTTC